The 14 T cell receptor beta chains reported below all come from one sample, sequenced in a study of a mutant IDH1 vaccine in newly diagnosed glioma. Profiled with immunoSEQ multiplex PCR; TCRdb holds only in-frame clones, not every one. The table lists tens of thousands of clones, roughly four fifths of them singletons. The antigens for these receptors are not known. Time point specified: week 35, safety follow-up. Every vaccine dose comprised 300 ug of mutant IDH1 20-mer peptide plus topical imiquimod. The material sequenced was PBMCs, taken from a glioma patient whose treatment included an IDH1 peptide vaccine. These receptors came from a woman in her forties or fifties with glioma.

The chain is built from TRBV6-5 and TRBJ2-7; 8 bases line up with TRBD1. Per germline, CDR1 MNHEY and CDR2 SVGAGI. This CDR3 comprises 13 residues. V was clipped by 6 bases and J by 5 bases; unmatched bases: 6. In DNA, the CDR3 is TGTGCCAGCAGCCGAGGACAGGGTCACGAGCAGTACTTC. Amino acids: CASSRGQGHEQYF.

This chain links TRBV5-6 with TRBJ2-7; the match to TRBD1 covers 7 bases. Germline lookup yields CDR1 SGHDT and CDR2 YYEEEE. This CDR3 spans 13 amino acids. V shed 4 bases and J 1 base; nucleotides not matched to a gene: 2. Here the CDR3 DNA reads TGTGCCAGCAGCGACAGGGTTTCCTACGAGCAGTACTTC. Its translation is CASSDRVSYEQYF.

The chain recombines TRBV19 with TRBJ1-2; D perhaps matches TRBD1 (5 bases). Germline V gene sequence: CDR1 LNHDA, CDR2 SQIVND (reference sequence). V gave up 5 bases and J gave up 4 bases, with 14 bases separating them. The CDR3 runs to 14 residues. The CDR3 coding sequence is TGTGCCAGTAGTGTCCGACAGAGGGGCTATGGCTACACCTTC. This gives the protein CASSVRQRGYGYTF.

The V gene is TRBV14, the J gene TRBJ1-1; no clear D gene. Per germline, CDR1 SGHDN and CDR2 FVKESK. Trimming pared 0 bases from V and 1 base from J, leaving 6 bases between. The CDR3 is 14 residues long. CDR3 sequence (DNA): TGTGCCAGCAGCCAAGAGACTCAGAACACTGAAGCTTTCTTT. Its translation: CASSQETQNTEAFF. Using reference TRBV14 and TRBJ1-1 for the parts outside the CDR3, the full variable domain is EAGVTQFPSHSVIEKGQTVTLRCDPISGHDNLYWYRRVMGKEIKFLLHFVKESKQDESGMPNNRFLAERTGGTYSTLKVQPAELEDSGVYFCASSQETQNTEAFFGQGTRLTVV.

The CDR3, as DNA: TGCAGCGTTGAAGATGGGGCGGGGCCTGGCGATACGCAGTATTTT. This codes for CSVEDGAGPGDTQYF. The chain has TRBV29-1 and TRBJ2-3; perhaps TRBD2 as D (6 bases). The CDR3 runs to 15 residues. Per germline, CDR1 SQVTM and CDR2 ANQGSEA. The ends were cut back, 0 bases at V and 6 bases at J, with 16 bases in the middle.

This rearrangement joins TRBV27 to TRBJ1-2; D remains unclear. The CDR3 extends over 15 amino acids. CDR1 and CDR2 from the germline V gene are MNHEY and SMNVEV (reference sequence). V lost 0 bases to trimming and J lost 6 bases, with 14 bases between them. CDR3 in amino acids: CASSLSNQDGNGYTF. The DNA for the CDR3 is TGTGCCAGCAGTTTATCGAATCAGGATGGGAATGGCTACACCTTC.

The rearrangement uses TRBV5-1 and TRBJ2-2; TRBD2 matches 8 bases. The CDR3 loop spans 16 amino acids. Germline CDR1 is SGHRS and CDR2 is YFSETQ. Germline trimming cut 2 bases from V and 4 bases from J; bases unmatched to any gene: 7. CDR3 amino acids: CASSFSGVEGTGELFF. CDR3 nucleotides: TGCGCCAGCAGCTTTAGCGGGGTAGAGGGCACCGGGGAGCTGTTTTTT.

The CDR3 is CASSLAGETQYF. CDR3 sequence (DNA): TGTGCCAGCAGCTTAGCGGGGGAGACCCAGTACTTC. V is TRBV7-9 and J is TRBJ2-5; D not resolved. The ends were cut back, 0 bases at V and 5 bases at J, with 4 bases in the middle. Looked up from germline, CDR1 is SEHNR and CDR2 is FQNEAQ (reference sequence). The CDR3 is made up of 12 amino acids.

The V and J genes are TRBV9 and TRBJ2-2; D gene ambiguous. V lost 0 bases to trimming and J lost 0 bases, with 3 bases between them. CDR3 length: 14 amino acids. Germline-derived CDR1 and CDR2 are SGDLS and YYNGEE. The CDR3, as DNA: TGTGCCAGCAGCGTAGCTACGAACACCGGGGAGCTGTTTTTT. Protein product: CASSVATNTGELFF.

The chain links TRBV19 to TRBJ1-3; 8 bases agree with TRBD1. After removal of 5 bases from V and 9 bases from J, the junction contained 15 bases not matched to a gene. The CDR3 consists of 16 residues. CDR1 and CDR2 from the germline V gene are LNHDA and SQIVND (reference sequence). The chain's CDR3 is CASSVFRDRSSSTIYF. CDR3 coding DNA: TGTGCCAGTAGTGTCTTTCGGGACAGGTCATCCTCCACCATATATTTT.

The rearrangement links TRBV4-2 to TRBJ1-1; no reliable D call. V was pared by 0 bases and J by 1 base, with 6 bases between. The CDR3 loop spans 14 amino acids. Germline CDR1 and CDR2: LGHNA and YNFKEQ. In DNA form, the CDR3 reads TGTGCCAGCAGCCAAGAACGAGGGAACACTGAAGCTTTCTTT. It codes for CASSQERGNTEAFF.

The rearrangement links TRBV5-1 to TRBJ2-7; no definite D call. The CDR3 is 17 amino acids. Germline V CDR1 and CDR2: SGHRS, YFSETQ. With 3 bases removed from V and 3 bases from J, the gap between germline ends came to 22 bases. The CDR3 protein is CASSSRPLSGVVYEQYF. The CDR3 nucleotides read TGCGCCAGCAGCTCGCGCCCTCTGAGTGGAGTGGTCTACGAGCAGTACTTC.

This chain uses TRBV9 with TRBJ1-1; D call uncertain. V was shortened by 4 bases and J by 0 bases, with 10 bases between the two germline ends. CDR1 and CDR2 from the germline V gene are SGDLS and YYNGEE. The CDR3 has 14 residues. The CDR3 DNA follows: TGTGCCAGCAGCCCCGCGGGCCTGAACACTGAAGCTTTCTTT. The encoded protein is CASSPAGLNTEAFF.

The V and J genes are TRBV25-1 and TRBJ1-2, with D uncertain. Trimming took 4 bases from V and 8 from J, leaving 14 bases between them. Per germline, CDR1 MGHDK and CDR2 SYGVNS. This CDR3 spans 13 amino acids. CDR3 protein: CASSGTSNEGYTF. In nucleotides, the CDR3 is TGTGCCAGCAGTGGGACTTCAAACGAGGGCTACACCTTC.